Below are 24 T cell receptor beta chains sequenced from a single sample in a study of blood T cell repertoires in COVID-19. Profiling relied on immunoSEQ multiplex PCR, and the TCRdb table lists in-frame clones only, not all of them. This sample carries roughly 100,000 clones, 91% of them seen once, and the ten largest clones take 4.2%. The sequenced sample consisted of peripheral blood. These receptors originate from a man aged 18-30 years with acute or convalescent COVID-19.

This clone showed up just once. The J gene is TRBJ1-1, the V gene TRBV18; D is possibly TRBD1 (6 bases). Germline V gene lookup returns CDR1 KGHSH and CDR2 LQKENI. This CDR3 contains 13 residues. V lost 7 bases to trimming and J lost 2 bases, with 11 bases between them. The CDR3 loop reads CASFPDRNTEAFF. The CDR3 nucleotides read TGTGCCAGCTTCCCGGACAGAAACACTGAAGCTTTCTTT.

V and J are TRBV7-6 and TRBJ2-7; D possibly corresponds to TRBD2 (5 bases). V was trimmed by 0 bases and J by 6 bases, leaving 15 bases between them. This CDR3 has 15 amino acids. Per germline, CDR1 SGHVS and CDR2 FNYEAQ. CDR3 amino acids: CASSLAEATSSEQYF. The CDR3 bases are TGTGCCAGCAGCTTAGCGGAGGCGACGTCGTCCGAGCAGTACTTC.

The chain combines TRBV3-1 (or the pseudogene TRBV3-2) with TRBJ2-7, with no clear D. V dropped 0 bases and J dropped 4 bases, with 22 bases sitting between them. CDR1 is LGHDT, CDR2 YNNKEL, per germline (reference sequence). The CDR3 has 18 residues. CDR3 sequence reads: CASSQDPGFNFLPYEQYF. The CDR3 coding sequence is TGTGCCAGCAGCCAAGACCCCGGGTTCAACTTCCTCCCGTACGAGCAGTACTTC.

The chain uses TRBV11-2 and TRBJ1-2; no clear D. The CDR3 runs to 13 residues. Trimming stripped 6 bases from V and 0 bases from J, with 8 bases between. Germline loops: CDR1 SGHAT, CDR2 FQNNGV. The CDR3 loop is CASRREANYGYTF. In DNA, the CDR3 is TGTGCCAGCAGGAGAGAAGCTAACTATGGCTACACCTTC. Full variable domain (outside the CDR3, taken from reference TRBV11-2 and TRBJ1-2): EAGVAQSPRYKIIEKRQSVAFWCNPISGHATLYWYQQILGQGPKLLIQFQNNGVVDDSQLPKDRFSAERLKGVDSTLKIQPAKLEDSAVYLCASRREANYGYTFGSGTRLTVV.

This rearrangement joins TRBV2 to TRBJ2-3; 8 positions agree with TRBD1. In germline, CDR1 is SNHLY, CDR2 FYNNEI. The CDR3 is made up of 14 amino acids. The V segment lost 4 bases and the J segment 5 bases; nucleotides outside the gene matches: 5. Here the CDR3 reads CASSVIRGQDTQYF. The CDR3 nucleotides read TGTGCCAGCAGTGTGATCAGGGGGCAAGATACGCAGTATTTT. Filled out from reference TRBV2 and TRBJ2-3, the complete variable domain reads EPEVTQTPSHQVTQMGQEVILRCVPISNHLYFYWYRQILGQKVEFLVSFYNNEISEKSEIFDDQFSVERPDGSNFTLKIRSTKLEDSAMYFCASSVIRGQDTQYFGPGTRLTVL.

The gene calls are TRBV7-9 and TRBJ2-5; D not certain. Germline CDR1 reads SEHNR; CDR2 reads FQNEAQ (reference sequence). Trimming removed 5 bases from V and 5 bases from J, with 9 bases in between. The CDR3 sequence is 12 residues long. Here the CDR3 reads CASSPHGETQYF. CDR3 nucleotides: TGTGCCAGCAGCCCCCATGGCGAGACCCAGTACTTC.

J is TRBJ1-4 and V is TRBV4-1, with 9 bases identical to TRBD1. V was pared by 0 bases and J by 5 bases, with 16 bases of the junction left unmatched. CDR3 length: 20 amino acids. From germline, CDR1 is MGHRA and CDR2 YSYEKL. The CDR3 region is CASSQEGSRNYGTGNEKLFF. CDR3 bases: TGCGCCAGCAGCCAAGAAGGGTCTAGGAACTACGGGACAGGGAATGAAAAACTGTTTTTT.

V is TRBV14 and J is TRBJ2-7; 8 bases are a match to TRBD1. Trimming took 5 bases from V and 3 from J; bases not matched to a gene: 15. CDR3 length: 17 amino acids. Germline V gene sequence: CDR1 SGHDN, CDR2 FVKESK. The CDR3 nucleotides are TGTGCCAGCAGCAGCCACGGATACCGGGACAGGAACTACGAGCAGTACTTC. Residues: CASSSHGYRDRNYEQYF.

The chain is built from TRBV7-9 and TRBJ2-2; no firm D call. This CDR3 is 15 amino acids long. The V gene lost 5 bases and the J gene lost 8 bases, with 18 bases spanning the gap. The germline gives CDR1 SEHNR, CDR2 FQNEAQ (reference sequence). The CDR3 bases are TGTGCCAGCAGCCCGGGTGGCTTAGTGGCGGGGGAGCTGTTTTTT. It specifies CASSPGGLVAGELFF.

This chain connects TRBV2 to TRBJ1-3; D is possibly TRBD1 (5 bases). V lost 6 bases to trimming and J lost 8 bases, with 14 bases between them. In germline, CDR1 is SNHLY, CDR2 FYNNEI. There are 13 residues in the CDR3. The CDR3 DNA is TGTGCCAGCAGCCGGGGGACCGGAGACACCATATATTTT. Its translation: CASSRGTGDTIYF.

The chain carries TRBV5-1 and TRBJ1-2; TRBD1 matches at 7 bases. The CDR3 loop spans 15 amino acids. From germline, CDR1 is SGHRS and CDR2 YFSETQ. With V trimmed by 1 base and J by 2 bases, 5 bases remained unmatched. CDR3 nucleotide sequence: TGCGCCAGCAGCTTGATCCAGGGGGTAAACTATGGCTACACCTTC. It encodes CASSLIQGVNYGYTF.

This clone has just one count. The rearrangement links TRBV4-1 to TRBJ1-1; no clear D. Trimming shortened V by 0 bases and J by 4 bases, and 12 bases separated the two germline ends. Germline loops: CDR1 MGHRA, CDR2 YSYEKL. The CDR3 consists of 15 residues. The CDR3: CASSQEEQSGTEAFF. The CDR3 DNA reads TGCGCCAGCAGCCAAGAGGAACAGTCAGGCACTGAAGCTTTCTTT.

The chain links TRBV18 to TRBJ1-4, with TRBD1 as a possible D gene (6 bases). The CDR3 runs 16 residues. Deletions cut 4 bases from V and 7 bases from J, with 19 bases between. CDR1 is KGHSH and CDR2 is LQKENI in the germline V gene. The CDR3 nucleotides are TGTGCCAGCTCACGCTCAACAGGGCACGAGGGTGAAAAACTGTTTTTT. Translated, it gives CASSRSTGHEGEKLFF.

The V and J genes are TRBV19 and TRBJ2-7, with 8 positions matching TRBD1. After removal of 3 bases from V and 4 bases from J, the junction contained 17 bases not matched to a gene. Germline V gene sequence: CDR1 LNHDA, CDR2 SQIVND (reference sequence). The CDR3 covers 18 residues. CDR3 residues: CASSIGSGGAGSGYEQYF. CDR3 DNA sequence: TGTGCCAGTAGTATTGGATCAGGGGGCGCGGGGTCCGGGTACGAGCAGTACTTC.

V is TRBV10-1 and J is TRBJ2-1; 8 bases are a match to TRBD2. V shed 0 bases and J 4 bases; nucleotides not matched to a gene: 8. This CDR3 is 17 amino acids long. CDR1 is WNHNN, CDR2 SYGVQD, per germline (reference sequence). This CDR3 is CASSESTAAGGYNEQFF. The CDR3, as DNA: TGCGCCAGCAGTGAGTCGACTGCCGCGGGAGGATACAATGAGCAGTTCTTC.

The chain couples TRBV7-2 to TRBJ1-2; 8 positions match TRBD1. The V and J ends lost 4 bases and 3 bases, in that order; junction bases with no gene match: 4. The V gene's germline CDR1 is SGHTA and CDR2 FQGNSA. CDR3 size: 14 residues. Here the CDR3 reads CASSSQGADYGYTF. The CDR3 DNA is TGTGCCAGCAGCTCCCAGGGGGCGGACTATGGCTACACCTTC.

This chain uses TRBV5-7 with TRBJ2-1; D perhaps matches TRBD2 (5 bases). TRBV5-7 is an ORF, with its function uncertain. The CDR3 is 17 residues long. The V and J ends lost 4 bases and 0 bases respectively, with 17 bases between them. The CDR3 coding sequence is TGTGCCAGCAGCCCACGGGCGGGCAGCCGCTCCTACAATGAGCAGTTCTTC. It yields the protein CASSPRAGSRSYNEQFF.

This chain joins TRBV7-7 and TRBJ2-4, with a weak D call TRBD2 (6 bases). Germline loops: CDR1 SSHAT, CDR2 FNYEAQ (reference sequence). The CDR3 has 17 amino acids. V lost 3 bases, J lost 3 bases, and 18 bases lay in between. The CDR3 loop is CASSLLSRQGGKNIQYF. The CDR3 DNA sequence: TGTGCCAGCAGCTTGCTTTCTCGGCAGGGAGGCAAAAACATTCAGTACTTC.

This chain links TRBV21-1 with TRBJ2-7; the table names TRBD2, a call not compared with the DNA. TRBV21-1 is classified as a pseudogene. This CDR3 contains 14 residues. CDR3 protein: CASSKEGGRYFQYF. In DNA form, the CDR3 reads TGTGCCAGCAGCAAAGAAGGCGGGAGGTACTTCCAGTACTTC.

CDR3 region: CASSYSRTGTYEQYF. DNA of the CDR3: TGTGCCAGCAGTTACTCGCGGACAGGAACCTACGAGCAGTACTTC. The rearrangement uses TRBV6-2 or TRBV6-3 and TRBJ2-7; the match to TRBD1 covers 7 bases. Germline V CDR1 and CDR2: MNHEY, SVGEGT. V dropped 0 bases and J dropped 2; count of bases not matched to a gene: 4. CDR3 length: 15 amino acids.

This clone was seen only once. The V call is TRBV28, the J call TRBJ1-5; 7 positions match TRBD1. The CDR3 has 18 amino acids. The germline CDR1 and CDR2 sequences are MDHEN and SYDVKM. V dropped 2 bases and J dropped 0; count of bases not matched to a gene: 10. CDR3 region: CASSLQGEIYYSNQPQHF. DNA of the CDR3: TGTGCCAGCAGTTTACAGGGGGAGATTTATTATAGCAATCAGCCCCAGCATTTT.

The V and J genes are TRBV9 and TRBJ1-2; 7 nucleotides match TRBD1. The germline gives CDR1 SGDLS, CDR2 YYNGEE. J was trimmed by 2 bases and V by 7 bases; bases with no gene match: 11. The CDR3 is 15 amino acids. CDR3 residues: CASEAQGSGNYGYTF. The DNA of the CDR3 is TGTGCCAGCGAAGCACAGGGGTCGGGCAACTATGGCTACACCTTC.

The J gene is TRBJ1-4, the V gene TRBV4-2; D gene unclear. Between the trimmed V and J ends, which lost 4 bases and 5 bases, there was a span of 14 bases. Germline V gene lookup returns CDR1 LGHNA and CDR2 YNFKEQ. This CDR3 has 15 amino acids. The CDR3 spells CASSPILGDNEKLFF. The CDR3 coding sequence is TGTGCCAGCAGCCCAATTCTAGGCGACAATGAAAAACTGTTTTTT.

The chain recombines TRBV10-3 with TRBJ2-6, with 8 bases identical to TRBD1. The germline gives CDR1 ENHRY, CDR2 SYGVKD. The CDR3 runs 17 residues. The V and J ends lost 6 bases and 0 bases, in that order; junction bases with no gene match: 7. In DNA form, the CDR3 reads TGTGCCATCAGGCCCGGGACAGGCAGCTCTGGGGCCAACGTCCTGACTTTC. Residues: CAIRPGTGSSGANVLTF.